The T cell receptor beta chain described here comes from a study of T cells in Graves' hyperthyroidism and ophthalmopathy. About the research overall: At initial diagnosis, before any treatment had begun, peripheral blood was obtained.

In making diagnoses, clinical symptoms, serum thyroxine and TRAb, thyroid ultrasound and orbital computed tomography were all used. The CDR3 regions of TCR beta were amplified from RNA transcripts. Carried out on the TCR CDR3, a first-round RT-PCR used the HTBI primer set. MiXCR was run by TCRdb on the multiplex PCR reads, yielding one entry per CDR3 protein. The sample shows a few hundred thousand distinct CDR3 sequences, just under 15% of them seen only once. The sequence came from a woman in her thirties with Graves' hyperthyroidism. Specimen: blood.

CDR3 bases: TGCGCCAGCAGCCTCCGGGGCGGGTCCGATACAGATACGCAGTATTTT. Translation gives CASSLRGGSDTDTQYF. V and J are TRBV4-1 and TRBJ2-3, with D perhaps given as TRBD1 or TRBD2 (5 bases each). Per the germline V gene, CDR1 is MGHRA and CDR2 is YSYEKL. The CDR3 has 16 residues. The germline V and J ends were trimmed by 4 bases and 3 bases, with 17 bases remaining between them.